Presented here are 13 T cell receptor beta chains from one specimen sequenced in a study. Cells sorted as Tregs were CD4+, CD25+ and CD127-/low. MiXCR was run by TCRdb on the 5' RACE reads, yielding one entry per CDR3 protein. The data contain under 65,000 distinct CDR3 sequences, roughly 20% of them seen just once; the ten biggest clones take up about 2.9%. The sample was tumor-infiltrating Tregs sorted from the breast tumor. The receptors come from a female donor with breast cancer.

In this sample, this clonotype turned up many times. The rearrangement uses TRBV7-9 and TRBJ1-2; 10 bases are shared with TRBD1. The CDR3 sequence is 15 residues long. Per the germline V gene, CDR1 is SEHNR and CDR2 is FQNEAQ (reference sequence). V trimming: 3 bases; J trimming: 5 bases; junction bases outside the gene matches: 6. In nucleotides, the CDR3 is TGTGCCAGCAGCTTTCCGGGACAGGGGAAGTATGGCTACACCTTC. Amino acid sequence: CASSFPGQGKYGYTF.

This clonotype was found many times. The genes are TRBV7-2 and TRBJ2-7; 9 bases agree with TRBD2. Germline V gene sequence: CDR1 SGHTA, CDR2 FQGNSA. V shed 0 bases and J 0 bases; nucleotides not matched to a gene: 0. CDR3 length equals 15 residues. CDR3 residues: CASSLASGGSYEQYF. DNA for the CDR3: TGTGCCAGCAGCTTAGCTAGCGGGGGCTCCTACGAGCAGTACTTC.

This clonotype was detected ten times or more. This chain joins TRBV4-2 and TRBJ2-7, with 7 bases fitting TRBD2. The CDR3 is 17 amino acids. J was trimmed by 3 bases and V by 1 base; bases with no gene match: 12. Germline V lookup: CDR1 LGHNA, CDR2 YNFKEQ. CDR3 DNA: TGTGCCAGCAGCCAAGTCGGCTCGGGACTACGCCACTACGAGCAGTACTTC. Its protein product is CASSQVGSGLRHYEQYF.

V gene TRBV5-1 combines with J gene TRBJ1-1, with D maybe TRBD1 (5 bases). This CDR3 comprises 15 residues. V shed 0 bases and J shed 5 bases, with 14 bases lying between them. Germline CDR1 reads SGHRS; CDR2 reads YFSETQ. CDR3 coding DNA: TGCGCCAGCAGCTTGGCCGCAGGGAGGGGAACTGAAGCTTTCTTT. Translated, it gives CASSLAAGRGTEAFF.

Concerning this clonotype: A much larger clone is a single base away; this may be a read error. The chain links TRBV24-1 to TRBJ1-1; D uncertain. The CDR3 length is 11 residues. The germline V gene encodes CDR1 KGHDR and CDR2 SFDVKD. The CDR3 reads CATRRHTEASF. In DNA form, the CDR3 reads TGTGCCACCAGAAGACACACTGAAGCTTCCTTT.

This clonotype showed up many times. The V gene is TRBV24-1, the J gene TRBJ1-5; D is unclear. Germline CDR1 KGHDR, CDR2 SFDVKD. This CDR3 spans 14 amino acids. With 5 bases removed from V and 0 bases from J, the gap between germline ends came to 7 bases. Written as DNA, the CDR3 is TGTGCCACCAGTGTTGGGGATAGCAATCAGCCCCAGCATTTT. Translation gives CATSVGDSNQPQHF.

The CDR3 spells CASSLVGVGRVGNTIYF. The DNA for the CDR3 is TGTGCCAGCAGCTTAGTTGGTGTTGGGAGGGTCGGAAACACCATATATTTT. V is TRBV7-8 and J is TRBJ1-3; D is uncertain. V was cut by 1 base and J by 4 bases, with 17 bases left in between. Germline-derived CDR1 and CDR2 are SGHVS and FQNEAQ. The CDR3 has 17 amino acids.

As concerns this clonotype: Being one base from a much bigger clone, this may be a read error. The V and J genes are TRBV5-1 and TRBJ2-2; D gene ambiguous. This CDR3 has 14 residues. Germline V gene data show CDR1 as SGHRS and CDR2 as YFSETQ. V was trimmed by 0 bases and J by 4 bases, leaving 7 bases between them. The CDR3 loop is CASSLEQLTGELFF. The CDR3, as DNA: TGCGCCAGCAGCTTGGAACAACTCACCGGGGAGCTGTTTTTT.

This clonotype showed up many times. The chain carries TRBV5-1 and TRBJ1-1; D not certain. The germline V and J ends were trimmed by 6 bases and 1 base, with 13 bases remaining between them. This CDR3 is built from 14 residues. Germline V CDR1 and CDR2: SGHRS, YFSETQ. The CDR3 nucleotides are TGCGCCAGCAAGGTGGTCTCGGAGAACACTGAAGCTTTCTTT. It codes for CASKVVSENTEAFF.

This clonotype was seen many times. The J gene is TRBJ2-1, the V gene TRBV24-1; TRBD1 or TRBD2 may be the D gene (6 bases each). The CDR3 length is 16 residues. Germline CDR1 reads KGHDR; CDR2 reads SFDVKD. V lost 0 bases and J lost 5, with 13 bases in between. The CDR3 sequence is CATSDLSQGRHNEQFF. The CDR3 nucleotides read TGTGCCACCAGTGATTTGAGCCAGGGGAGGCACAATGAGCAGTTCTTC.

This clonotype turned up a few times. The chain uses TRBV6-2 or TRBV6-3 and TRBJ2-4; unclear D gene. V lost 6 bases and J 8 bases, leaving 11 bases between the germline ends. The CDR3 is 12 residues long. Germline lookup yields CDR1 MNHEY and CDR2 SVGEGT. This chain's CDR3 is CASSPTSDIQYF. DNA of the CDR3: TGTGCCAGCAGCCCGACGAGTGACATTCAGTACTTC.

The chain combines TRBV18 with TRBJ1-1, with 7 bases fitting TRBD1. The V segment lost 6 bases and the J segment 3 bases; nucleotides outside the gene matches: 7. Germline-derived CDR1 and CDR2 are KGHSH and LQKENI. The CDR3 sequence is 14 residues long. Written as DNA, the CDR3 is TGTGCCAGCTCTCAAGGACAGGACCACACTGAAGCTTTCTTT. Residues: CASSQGQDHTEAFF. Variable domain in full (rest from reference TRBV18 and TRBJ1-1): NAGVMQNPRHLVRRRGQEARLRCSPMKGHSHVYWYRQLPEEGLKFMVYLQKENIIDESGMPKERFSAEFPKEGPSILRIQQVVRGDSAAYFCASSQGQDHTEAFFGQGTRLTVV.

V is TRBV7-9 and J is TRBJ1-1; D call uncertain. V was clipped by 2 bases and J by 3 bases, with 4 bases between them. CDR1 SEHNR and CDR2 FQNEAQ come from the germline V gene (reference sequence). The CDR3 runs to 12 residues. CDR3 loop: CASSLLHTEAFF. For the CDR3, the DNA is TGTGCCAGCAGCTTACTCCACACTGAAGCTTTCTTT.